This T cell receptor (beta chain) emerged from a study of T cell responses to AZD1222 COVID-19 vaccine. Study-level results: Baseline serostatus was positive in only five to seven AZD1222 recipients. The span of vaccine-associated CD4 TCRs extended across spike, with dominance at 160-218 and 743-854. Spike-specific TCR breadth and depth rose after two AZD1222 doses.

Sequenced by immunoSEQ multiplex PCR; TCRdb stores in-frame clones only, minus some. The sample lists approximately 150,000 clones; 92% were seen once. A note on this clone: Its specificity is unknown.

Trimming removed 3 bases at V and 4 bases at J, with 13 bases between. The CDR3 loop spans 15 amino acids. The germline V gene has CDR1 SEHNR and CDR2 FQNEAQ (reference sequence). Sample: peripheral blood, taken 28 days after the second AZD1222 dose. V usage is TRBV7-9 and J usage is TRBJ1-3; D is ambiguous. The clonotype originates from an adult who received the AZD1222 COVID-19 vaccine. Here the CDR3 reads CASSFGGESGNTIYF. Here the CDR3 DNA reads TGTGCCAGCAGCTTCGGTGGGGAGAGCGGAAACACCATATATTTT.